Below are 29 T cell receptor beta chains sequenced from a single sample in a study of early T cells in non-severe SARS-CoV-2 infection. TCRdb reanalysed the 5' RACE reads using MiXCR and keeps one entry per CDR3 protein. The sample comprises 32,000 or so distinct CDR3 sequences, less than 6.5% of which are singletons, and 13% to 15% rests with the top ten. The sample comprised whole blood. The receptors derive from an adult who was a healthcare worker with PCR-confirmed SARS-CoV-2 infection or an uninfected control (not recorded which).

This clonotype has a handful of counts. The CDR3 nucleotides read TGCGGCGGGTGGGTTGTAGAGACCCAGTACTTC. Translated, it gives CGGWVVETQYF. This rearrangement joins TRBV29-1 to TRBJ2-5; perhaps TRBD2 as D (5 bases). The CDR3 is made up of 11 amino acids. The germline CDR1 and CDR2 sequences are SQVTM and ANQGSEA. Filled out from reference TRBV29-1 and TRBJ2-5, the complete variable domain reads SAVISQKPSRDICQRGTSLTIQCQVDSQVTMMFWYRQQPGQSLTLIATANQGSEATYESGFVIDKFPISRPNLTFSTLTVSNMSPEDSSIYLCGGWVVETQYFGPGTRLLVL.

Many counts were recorded for this clonotype. The chain has TRBV27 and TRBJ2-7; the D gene is possibly TRBD1 (6 bases). The CDR3 totals 14 residues. V lost 5 bases to trimming and J lost 9 bases, with 20 bases between them. Germline V gene sequence: CDR1 MNHEY, CDR2 SMNVEV (reference sequence). The CDR3 DNA reads as TGTGCCAGCAGTGCCTGGACAGACACCTCAGCGCAGTACTTC. Protein sequence: CASSAWTDTSAQYF.

This clonotype was found many times. The chain combines TRBV7-7 with TRBJ2-5, with D tentatively TRBD2 (6 bases). CDR1 is SSHAT, CDR2 FNYEAQ, per germline (reference sequence). V lost 5 bases and J 2 bases, leaving 12 bases between the germline ends. The CDR3 sequence is 14 residues long. CDR3 DNA sequence: TGTGCCAGCAGCCCCCATGGGGGGCAAGAGACCCAGTACTTC. It is translated as CASSPHGGQETQYF.

This clonotype occurred a few times. The J gene is TRBJ2-3, the V gene TRBV24-1; TRBD1 matches at 7 bases. From germline, CDR1 is KGHDR and CDR2 SFDVKD. The CDR3 loop spans 16 amino acids. V was pared by 3 bases and J by 2 bases, with 7 bases of the junction left unmatched. The CDR3 DNA follows: TGTGCCACCAGTGATCCCACGGGACAGACCACAGATACGCAGTATTTT. This gives the protein CATSDPTGQTTDTQYF.

This clonotype showed up many times. The chain combines TRBV19 with TRBJ1-5; tentative D call: TRBD1 (5 bases). V dropped 5 bases and J dropped 3 bases, with 11 bases sitting between them. Germline loops: CDR1 LNHDA, CDR2 SQIVND (reference sequence). The CDR3 is made up of 14 amino acids. This CDR3 reads CASSRDRINQPQHF. The CDR3 coding sequence is TGTGCCAGTAGTCGAGACAGAATCAATCAGCCCCAGCATTTT.

This clonotype was seen at least ten times. The CDR3 spells CASSQGDWGTEAFF. The CDR3, as DNA: TGTGCCAGCTCGCAGGGGGATTGGGGAACTGAAGCTTTCTTT. J is TRBJ1-1 and V is TRBV18, with 7 bases lining up with TRBD1. This CDR3 is 14 amino acids long. After removal of 6 bases from V and 5 bases from J, the junction contained 9 bases not matched to a gene. Germline V gene sequence: CDR1 KGHSH, CDR2 LQKENI. The variable domain in full, with the rest retrieved from reference TRBV18 and TRBJ1-1, is NAGVMQNPRHLVRRRGQEARLRCSPMKGHSHVYWYRQLPEEGLKFMVYLQKENIIDESGMPKERFSAEFPKEGPSILRIQQVVRGDSAAYFCASSQGDWGTEAFFGQGTRLTVV.

There are many counts of this clonotype. The chain recombines TRBV12-3 or TRBV12-4 with TRBJ1-4; D remains unclear. Between the trimmed V and J ends, which lost 3 bases and 0 bases, there was a span of 11 bases. The CDR3 is 16 amino acids. The DNA for the CDR3 is TGTGCCAGCAGTTTGAGTCTCCTTGCAACTAATGAAAAACTGTTTTTT. Translated, it gives CASSLSLLATNEKLFF.

The rearrangement uses TRBV6-5 and TRBJ1-1; possible D gene TRBD1, 6 bases. The CDR3 sequence is 14 residues long. The germline CDR1 and CDR2 sequences are MNHEY and SVGAGI. The ends were cut back, 2 bases at V and 4 bases at J, with 11 bases in the middle. The CDR3 is CASSYHREGTEAFF. CDR3 DNA sequence: TGTGCCAGCAGTTACCACAGGGAGGGCACTGAAGCTTTCTTT.

At least ten counts were recorded for this clonotype. This rearrangement joins TRBV7-2 to TRBJ2-1, with 8 bases fitting TRBD1. Trimming at V came to 4 bases and at J to 5 bases, leaving 4 bases not matched to a gene. CDR3 length: 14 amino acids. Per the germline V gene, CDR1 is SGHTA and CDR2 is FQGNSA. DNA of the CDR3: TGTGCCAGCAGCTCGGGACAGGTAGACAATGAGCAGTTCTTC. This sequence encodes CASSSGQVDNEQFF.

This clonotype was found many times. The V gene is TRBV19, the J gene TRBJ2-7; perhaps D is TRBD1 or TRBD2 (5 bases each). Germline CDR1 and CDR2: LNHDA and SQIVND (reference sequence). Trimming removed 3 bases at V and 5 bases at J, with 17 bases between. The CDR3 runs 15 residues. The CDR3: CASSIPGRLGDEQYF. The CDR3 DNA is TGTGCCAGTAGTATTCCCGGACGTTTGGGGGACGAGCAGTACTTC. Full variable domain (remainder filled in from reference TRBV19 and TRBJ2-7): DGGITQSPKYLFRKEGQNVTLSCEQNLNHDAMYWYRQDPGQGLRLIYYSQIVNDFQKGDIAEGYSVSREKKESFPLTVTSAQKNPTAFYLCASSIPGRLGDEQYFGPGTRLTVT.

In this sample, this clonotype turned up a few times. This chain connects TRBV5-1 to TRBJ1-2; 7 nucleotides line up with TRBD1. The CDR3 is 14 residues long. Trimming cost V 7 bases and J 4 bases; bases outside gene matches: 10. CDR1 and CDR2 from the germline V gene are SGHRS and YFSETQ. The CDR3 DNA sequence: TGCGCCAGCTGCCGGGACAGCCGAAGCTATGGCTACACCTTC. Its protein is CASCRDSRSYGYTF.

This clonotype was recorded at least ten times. The rearrangement uses TRBV28 and TRBJ1-1; 8 bases align to TRBD1. The CDR3 is 14 amino acids. Germline V lookup: CDR1 MDHEN, CDR2 SYDVKM. After removal of 6 bases from V and 2 bases from J, the junction contained 5 bases not matched to a gene. The CDR3 DNA reads TGTGCCAGCAGGCCGACAGGGGTTAACACTGAAGCTTTCTTT. Amino acids: CASRPTGVNTEAFF.

This sequence joins TRBV28 and TRBJ2-3, with a weak D call TRBD2 (5 bases). V lost 0 bases and J lost 4, with 11 bases in between. From germline, CDR1 is MDHEN and CDR2 SYDVKM. The CDR3 is 15 amino acids. CDR3 sequence reads: CASSLWSSRPDTQYF. DNA for the CDR3: TGTGCCAGCAGTTTATGGTCTAGCCGCCCAGATACGCAGTATTTT.

The chain recombines TRBV7-9 with TRBJ2-5, with D possibly being TRBD2 (5 bases). Germline-derived CDR1 and CDR2 are SEHNR and FQNEAQ (reference sequence). The CDR3 is made up of 15 amino acids. Trimming cost V 0 bases and J 4 bases, with 12 bases left between them. CDR3 in amino acids: CASSLARVRRETQYF. DNA of the CDR3: TGTGCCAGCAGCTTAGCGCGGGTCAGACGAGAGACCCAGTACTTC.

This clonotype occurred many times. The chain joins TRBV20-1 to TRBJ2-7, with 8 bases that match TRBD1. The CDR3 loop spans 15 amino acids. V shed 0 bases, J shed 2 bases, and the junction held 6 bases outside the gene matches. CDR1 and CDR2 from the germline V gene are DFQATT and SNEGSKA (reference sequence). In DNA, the CDR3 is TGCAGTGCTAGAGATGAGGCAGGGGGCCCCTACGAGCAGTACTTC. Translating it yields CSARDEAGGPYEQYF.

This clonotype was counted many times. The genes are TRBV6-2 or TRBV6-3 and TRBJ2-2; D not certain. CDR3 size: 15 residues. Trimming stripped 2 bases from V and 4 bases from J, with 11 bases between. The germline V gene has CDR1 MNHEY and CDR2 SVGEGT. CDR3 sequence reads: CASSYRAGPTGELFF. CDR3 bases: TGTGCCAGCAGTTACAGGGCCGGACCCACCGGGGAGCTGTTTTTT.

This clonotype was counted at least ten times. V is TRBV28 and J is TRBJ2-1; 10 nucleotides align to TRBD1. V shed 1 base and J 0 bases; nucleotides not matched to a gene: 12. The CDR3 covers 20 residues. Germline-derived CDR1 and CDR2 are MDHEN and SYDVKM. The CDR3 nucleotides read TGTGCCAGCAGTTTATTTCTCGGACAGGGGGTCCCGAGCTCCTACAATGAGCAGTTCTTC. Translated, it gives CASSLFLGQGVPSSYNEQFF.

This clonotype was found many times. The V gene is TRBV28, the J gene TRBJ2-5, with D maybe TRBD1 (6 bases). The germline V gene has CDR1 MDHEN and CDR2 SYDVKM. With 3 bases removed from V and 1 base from J, the gap between germline ends came to 9 bases. The CDR3 has 14 residues. The CDR3 protein is CASSLGRGQETQYF. CDR3 nucleotide sequence: TGTGCCAGCAGTTTGGGCAGGGGCCAAGAGACCCAGTACTTC. The full variable domain, its missing parts supplied by reference TRBV28 and TRBJ2-5, is DVKVTQSSRYLVKRTGEKVFLECVQDMDHENMFWYRQDPGLGLRLIYFSYDVKMKEKGDIPEGYSVSREKKERFSLILESASTNQTSMYLCASSLGRGQETQYFGPGTRLLVL.

The sample holds many counts of this clonotype. The rearrangement joins TRBV4-2 to TRBJ1-1, with 8 bases identical to TRBD1. Looked up from germline, CDR1 is LGHNA and CDR2 is YNFKEQ. The junction had 15 bases not matched to a gene; V was cut back by 3 bases and J by 6 bases. The CDR3 is made up of 17 amino acids. CDR3 residues: CASSQDPSGGLLSEAFF. The CDR3 DNA is TGTGCCAGCAGCCAGGATCCCTCAGGGGGCCTTTTGTCTGAAGCTTTCTTT.

This clonotype came up many times. The gene calls are TRBV7-9 and TRBJ1-1; TRBD1 matches 7 bases. J lost 0 bases, V lost 2 bases, and 3 bases had no gene match. Germline CDR1 is SEHNR and CDR2 is FQNEAQ (reference sequence). This CDR3 has 15 residues. The CDR3 sequence: CASSLYGTVNTEAFF. CDR3 in DNA: TGTGCCAGCAGCTTATATGGGACAGTGAACACTGAAGCTTTCTTT.

The V call is TRBV24-1, the J call TRBJ2-3; D might be TRBD1 (6 bases). Germline values: CDR1 KGHDR, CDR2 SFDVKD. CDR3 size: 15 residues. Trimming cost V 3 bases and J 4 bases, with 13 bases left between them. CDR3 coding DNA: TGTGCCACCAGTGATCAGACAGGAGGTGCAGATACGCAGTATTTT. Amino acid sequence: CATSDQTGGADTQYF.

This clonotype was counted ten times or more. The chain has TRBV2 and TRBJ2-2; TRBD2 is a possible D gene (5 bases). V lost 4 bases, J lost 2 bases, and 8 bases lay in between. This CDR3 region has 14 residues. Germline CDR1 SNHLY, CDR2 FYNNEI. CDR3 DNA: TGTGCCAGCAGTGTGGACTTTAACACCGGGGAGCTGTTTTTT. This codes for CASSVDFNTGELFF.

This clonotype was picked up a small number of times. The gene calls are TRBV11-2 and TRBJ2-1; 11 bases are shared with TRBD2. Trimming removed 1 base from V and 3 bases from J; junction bases left unmatched: 2. The CDR3 loop spans 16 amino acids. CDR1 is SGHAT and CDR2 is FQNNGV in the germline V gene. DNA for the CDR3: TGTGCCAGCAGCTTAGGGCTAGCGGGGGGCTACAATGAGCAGTTCTTC. Its protein product is CASSLGLAGGYNEQFF.

This clonotype showed up many times. V is TRBV12-3 or TRBV12-4 and J is TRBJ1-1; perhaps TRBD1 as D (6 bases). V lost 8 bases, J lost 1 base, and 11 bases lay in between. CDR3 length equals 13 residues. CDR3 DNA: TGTGCCAGCCGGGGGCCGGAGAACACTGAAGCTTTCTTT. Translation gives CASRGPENTEAFF.

This clonotype was detected a few times. This rearrangement joins TRBV7-2 to TRBJ2-3; D perhaps matches TRBD2 (5 bases). The germline CDR1 and CDR2 sequences are SGHTA and FQGNSA. This CDR3 region has 14 residues. Trimming left V 4 bases short and J 0 bases short, with 8 bases between. In nucleotides, the CDR3 is TGTGCCAGCAGCTCGGGGTTTAGCACAGATACGCAGTATTTT. Protein: CASSSGFSTDTQYF.

Ten or more counts support this clonotype. J is TRBJ2-7 and V is TRBV20-1; D might be TRBD2 (7 bases). The germline gives CDR1 DFQATT, CDR2 SNEGSKA (reference sequence). The CDR3 is 14 residues long. V lost 0 bases to trimming and J lost 4 bases, with 13 bases between them. In DNA form, the CDR3 reads TGCAGTGCTAGAGACCTGGGGGGGGCGTACGAGCAGTACTTC. It specifies CSARDLGGAYEQYF.

This clonotype was detected ten times or more. This chain connects TRBV5-8 to TRBJ2-6; D ambiguous. V was pared by 0 bases and J by 16 bases, with 2 bases between. The CDR3 extends over 9 amino acids. The germline V gene encodes CDR1 SGHTS and CDR2 YDEGEE. Here the CDR3 DNA reads TGTGCCAGCAGCTTGGATCTGACTTTC. Amino acid sequence: CASSLDLTF.

This clonotype was counted a few times. The V and J genes are TRBV11-1 and TRBJ2-1; either TRBD1 or TRBD2 may supply D (5 bases each). The germline gives CDR1 SGHAT, CDR2 FQDESV (reference sequence). The length of the CDR3 is 16 residues. Trimming stripped 1 base from V and 12 bases from J, with 22 bases between. CDR3 DNA sequence: TGTGCCAGCAGCTTAGAGGGGACCCGGGCCGGATTGGTGCAGTTCTTC. It codes for CASSLEGTRAGLVQFF.

This clonotype was recorded a few times. The chain combines TRBV24-1 with TRBJ2-7; the D is unclear. CDR3 length equals 16 residues. Trimming removed 1 base from V and 0 bases from J, with 12 bases in between. Germline assignment: CDR1 KGHDR and CDR2 SFDVKD. In nucleotides, the CDR3 is TGTGCCACCAGTGATTTCCAGGATCGTAGCTCCTACGAGCAGTACTTC. Residues: CATSDFQDRSSYEQYF.